Listed below are T cell receptor beta chains from one sample, sequenced in a study of cytomegalovirus exposure and HLA in healthy donors. Method: immunoSEQ multiplex PCR; TCRdb's copy keeps in-frame clones and lacks some. Of roughly 140,000 clones in the sample, approximately 80% were seen once. Sequencing was done on a sample of PBMCs. These receptors all stem from a man aged 25-40 years in good health and CMV-seropositive. Both conserved end residues are part of each CDR3. A D gene is named only where the DNA matches it firmly. Clone size is stated in some rows and not others, as once, few, many or a class when expanded.

v_gene	d_gene	j_gene	abundance	CDR3aa	CDR3nt
TRBV19	.	TRBJ2-1	.	CASSILAPSYNEQFF	TGTGCCAGTAGTATCTTGGCCCCCTCCTACAATGAGCAGTTCTTC
TRBV28	.	TRBJ1-1	.	CASSASQTLNTEAFF	TGTGCCAGCAGTGCCTCACAGACGTTGAACACTGAAGCTTTCTTT
TRBV7-9	TRBD1	TRBJ1-1	.	CSSSLAGARGRGAFF	TGTTCCAGCAGCTTAGCCGGGGCCAGGGGGCGGGGAGCTTTCTTT
TRBV5-6	.	TRBJ1-1	few	CASSLRGNTEAFF	TGTGCCAGCAGCTTGAGGGGGAACACTGAAGCTTTCTTT
TRBV7-9	TRBD2	TRBJ2-3	.	CASSSGLAGVTDTQYF	TGTGCCAGCAGCTCGGGACTAGCGGGGGTCACAGATACGCAGTATTTT
TRBV19	TRBD2	TRBJ2-3	few	CASSPSGGALADTQYF	TGTGCCAGTAGCCCTAGCGGGGGGGCCTTGGCAGATACGCAGTATTTT
TRBV7-6	TRBD2	TRBJ2-2	.	CASSSTGLAGGSTGELFF	TGTGCCAGCAGCTCCACCGGACTAGCGGGGGGTTCCACCGGGGAGCTGTTTTTT
TRBV5-5	.	TRBJ1-6	.	CASSVSGASGNSPLHF	TGTGCCAGCAGCGTGTCAGGGGCCAGTGGTAATTCACCCCTCCACTTT
TRBV18	.	TRBJ2-7	.	CASSPTSYEQYF	TGTGCCAGCTCCCCTACTTCCTACGAGCAGTACTTC
TRBV6-1	.	TRBJ2-5	.	CASTERAQYF	TGTGCCAGCACCGAGCGGGCCCAGTACTTC
TRBV6-4	TRBD1	TRBJ1-2	.	CASRPGQGDRYTF	TGTGCCAGCAGACCGGGACAGGGGGATCGCTACACCTTC
TRBV5-6	TRBD2	TRBJ2-3	.	CASSDTGGSTDTQYF	TGTGCCAGCAGCGACACGGGGGGGAGCACAGATACGCAGTATTTT
TRBV28	TRBD2	TRBJ2-5	.	CASSSTGLAEETQYF	TGTGCCAGCAGTTCAACCGGACTAGCGGAAGAGACCCAGTACTTC
TRBV12-5	TRBD1	TRBJ2-3	once	CASARRQGEGVDTQYF	TGTGCTAGTGCTCGTAGGCAGGGGGAAGGGGTAGATACGCAGTATTTT
TRBV28	.	TRBJ1-6	.	CASSGPAGIDSPLHF	TGTGCCAGCAGTGGCCCAGCGGGGATAGATTCACCCCTCCACTTT
TRBV19	.	TRBJ2-3	.	CASSMGGRGTDTQYF	TGTGCCAGTAGTATGGGGGGTAGGGGCACAGATACGCAGTATTTT
TRBV15	TRBD1	TRBJ2-7	.	CATSDTDRGEDEQYF	TGTGCCACCAGCGATACAGACAGGGGTGAGGACGAGCAGTACTTC
TRBV27	.	TRBJ2-1	.	CASSSSTQEQFF	TGTGCCAGCAGTTCCAGCACACAGGAGCAGTTCTTC
TRBV28	TRBD2	TRBJ2-6	.	CASSFSLWGRAGANVLTF	TGTGCCAGCAGTTTTTCCCTGTGGGGGAGGGCTGGGGCCAACGTCCTGACTTTC
TRBV1	.	TRBJ2-3	.	CTSSPKRLLADRTDTQYF	TGCACCAGCAGCCCCAAGCGACTTCTAGCTGATCGCACAGATACGCAGTATTTT
TRBV28	.	TRBJ2-5	.	CASSLVSVGEYQETQYF	TGTGCCAGCAGTTTGGTGTCAGTTGGAGAATACCAAGAGACCCAGTACTTC
TRBV6-5	TRBD2	TRBJ2-7	.	CASTVAGGPYEQYF	TGTGCCAGCACTGTAGCGGGGGGTCCATACGAGCAGTACTTC
TRBV6-1	.	TRBJ1-5	.	CASSDRRNQPQHF	TGTGCCAGCAGTGACAGGCGAAATCAGCCCCAGCATTTT
TRBV5-1	.	TRBJ1-2	.	CASSLGLPGYGYTF	TGCGCCAGCAGCTTGGGACTCCCCGGCTATGGCTACACCTTC
TRBV18	.	TRBJ1-1	.	CASSPKSGNTEAFF	TGTGCCAGCTCACCAAAGAGTGGGAACACTGAAGCTTTCTTT
TRBV7-9	TRBD1	TRBJ2-2	.	CASSTTGTGRTGELFF	TGTGCCAGCAGCACCACCGGGACAGGGAGGACCGGGGAGCTGTTTTTT
TRBV11-3	.	TRBJ1-1	.	CASSMTQNTEAFF	TGTGCCAGCAGCATGACACAGAACACTGAAGCTTTCTTT
TRBV6-5	TRBD1	TRBJ2-3	.	CASSYAGTGSTQYF	TGTGCCAGCAGTTACGCCGGGACAGGGAGTACGCAGTATTTT
TRBV5-1	TRBD2	TRBJ2-3	.	CASRISGGDTQYF	TGCGCCAGCAGGATAAGCGGGGGCGATACGCAGTATTTT
TRBV10-1	.	TRBJ2-1	.	CASSESVRVGYNEQFF	TGCGCCAGCAGTGAGTCGGTCAGGGTGGGCTACAATGAGCAGTTCTTC
TRBV19	TRBD1	TRBJ1-2	.	CASQHQGAGYGYTF	TGTGCCAGTCAACACCAGGGGGCCGGGTATGGCTACACCTTC
TRBV27	.	TRBJ1-4	.	CASSPLTTGSLGLFF	TGTGCCAGCAGTCCCCTCACGACAGGTTCCCTAGGACTGTTTTTT
TRBV18	TRBD2	TRBJ2-3	.	CASSPPSAGGFSDTQYF	TGTGCCAGCTCACCACCCTCTGCGGGGGGGTTTTCAGATACGCAGTATTTT
TRBV28	TRBD1	TRBJ1-2	.	CASSPQGNYGYTF	TGTGCCAGCAGTCCACAGGGGAACTATGGCTACACCTTC
TRBV6-5	.	TRBJ1-1	.	CASSYSGGNTEAFF	TGTGCCAGCAGTTACTCGGGAGGTAACACTGAAGCTTTCTTT
TRBV28	TRBD2	TRBJ2-1	.	CASSLTLAGVEVYNEQFF	TGTGCCAGCAGTTTAACACTAGCGGGAGTGGAGGTATACAATGAGCAGTTCTTC
TRBV19	.	TRBJ1-2	.	CASSMAGKGYGYTF	TGTGCCAGTAGTATGGCAGGGAAGGGCTATGGCTACACCTTC
TRBV6-5	.	TRBJ2-3	.	CASSLADRSTDTQYF	TGTGCCAGCAGCTTAGCGGACCGAAGCACAGATACGCAGTATTTT